A single sample is the source of the 30 T cell receptor beta chains below, sequenced in a study of cytomegalovirus exposure and HLA in healthy donors. Primers included in the PCR were 60 Vbeta and 13 Jbeta primers. Clones were sequenced by immunoSEQ multiplex PCR, and TCRdb holds only the in-frame ones, with some missing. The sample carries approximately 150,000 clones, around 75% recorded once. Material: PBMCs. Receptor source: a man between 18 and 29 years old in good health and CMV-seropositive.

The V gene is TRBV5-1, the J gene TRBJ2-7; TRBD2 agrees at 7 bases. The junction had 2 bases not matched to a gene; V was cut back by 2 bases and J by 0 bases. From germline, CDR1 is SGHRS and CDR2 YFSETQ. This CDR3 region has 14 residues. For the CDR3, the DNA is TGCGCCAGCAGCTTACGCGGGGGCTCCTACGAGCAGTACGTC. The encoded protein is CASSLRGGSYEQYV.

CDR3 DNA sequence: TGCGCCAGCAGTGAGCTGCTTAGCGGGAGAGAAGATACGCAGTATTTT. Encoded protein: CASSELLSGREDTQYF. The chain couples TRBV10-2 to TRBJ2-3, with 9 nucleotides matching TRBD2. Germline V gene data show CDR1 as WSHSY and CDR2 as SAAADI. V gave up 2 bases and J gave up 5 bases; unmatched junction bases: 8. The CDR3 runs to 16 residues.

The rearrangement uses TRBV19 and TRBJ1-4; D is uncertain. The germline gives CDR1 LNHDA, CDR2 SQIVND (reference sequence). The V and J ends lost 8 bases and 1 base respectively, with 11 bases between them. The CDR3 is 14 amino acids. CDR3 loop: CASSYLGTNEKLFF. The DNA of the CDR3 is TGTGCCAGTTCCTACCTAGGAACTAATGAAAAACTGTTTTTT.

This clone has just one count. This chain uses TRBV29-1 with TRBJ2-1, with 8 bases that match TRBD2. The CDR3 contains 15 residues. V was clipped by 0 bases and J by 8 bases; unmatched bases: 9. The germline V gene has CDR1 SQVTM and CDR2 ANQGSEA. CDR3 bases: TGCAGCGTTGAAGACCCCGGGGGGGCCCTGGATGAGCAGTTCTTC. The encoded protein is CSVEDPGGALDEQFF.

This chain links TRBV28 with TRBJ1-2; D is perhaps TRBD1 (6 bases). The V gene's germline CDR1 is MDHEN and CDR2 SYDVKM. CDR3 length: 16 residues. V was pared by 2 bases and J by 7 bases, with 20 bases between. The DNA of the CDR3 is TGTGCCAGCAGTTTACTATTCAGGGGAGGGGACGGTGGCTACACCTTC. Its translation is CASSLLFRGGDGGYTF.

This clone has only a few counts. The gene calls are TRBV2 and TRBJ2-7; 7 nucleotides align to TRBD2. After removal of 4 bases from V and 2 bases from J, the junction contained 2 bases not matched to a gene. Germline V gene lookup returns CDR1 SNHLY and CDR2 FYNNEI. The CDR3 runs 13 residues. CDR3: CASSGDYAYEQYV. The CDR3 DNA reads TGTGCCAGCAGTGGGGACTACGCCTACGAGCAGTACGTC.

The V and J genes are TRBV30 and TRBJ1-1; D is unclear. Between the trimmed V and J ends, which lost 6 bases and 0 bases, there was a span of 20 bases. CDR3 size: 16 residues. The germline V gene has CDR1 GTSNPN and CDR2 SVGIG (reference sequence). In nucleotides, the CDR3 is TGTGCCTGCCGATCGCCCGCAGGAAGCATGAACACTGAAGCTTTCTTT. Encoded protein: CACRSPAGSMNTEAFF.

This chain joins TRBV6-6 and TRBJ1-1; D may be TRBD1 (5 bases). This CDR3 comprises 13 residues. Between the trimmed V and J ends, which lost 7 bases and 3 bases, there was a span of 12 bases. Germline V gives CDR1 MNHNY, CDR2 SVGAGI (reference sequence). CDR3 residues: CASTLRGDTEAFF. The DNA of the CDR3 is TGTGCCAGCACTCTACGGGGGGACACTGAAGCTTTCTTT.

The J gene is TRBJ2-2, the V gene TRBV5-6, with D perhaps TRBD2 (6 bases). The CDR3 contains 14 residues. Germline values: CDR1 SGHDT, CDR2 YYEEEE. V lost 8 bases and J lost 3, with 14 bases in between. CDR3 sequence: CASYSGLDTGELFF. In DNA form, the CDR3 reads TGTGCCAGTTATAGCGGATTGGACACCGGGGAGCTGTTTTTT.

The rearrangement joins TRBV4-1 to TRBJ2-2, with 14 bases aligning to TRBD2. The length of the CDR3 is 17 residues. After removal of 0 bases from V and 4 bases from J, the junction contained 1 base not matched to a gene. Germline CDR1 is MGHRA and CDR2 is YSYEKL. CDR3 nucleotide sequence: TGCGCCAGCAGCCAAGAGACTAGCGGGGGGGCCACCGGGGAGCTGTTTTTT. Translating gives CASSQETSGGATGELFF.

The V call is TRBV9, the J call TRBJ2-1, with D possibly matching TRBD1 (5 bases). V was pared by 0 bases and J by 7 bases, with 11 bases between. This CDR3 spans 14 amino acids. CDR1 is SGDLS and CDR2 is YYNGEE in the germline V gene. The CDR3 DNA reads as TGTGCCAGCAGCGTAGAGATCAGACAGAATGAGCAGTTCTTC. Translated: CASSVEIRQNEQFF.

The chain links TRBV29-1 to TRBJ2-2; TRBD2 matches at 10 bases. The germline V gene has CDR1 SQVTM and CDR2 ANQGSEA. V lost 6 bases, J lost 2 bases, and 6 bases stayed unmatched. There are 15 residues in the CDR3. The DNA of the CDR3 is TGCAGCGTGGATGCTAGCGGGAGTAACACCGGGGAGCTGTTTTTT. It translates to CSVDASGSNTGELFF.

The chain combines TRBV2 with TRBJ1-3; D is ambiguous. The ends were cut back, 7 bases at V and 8 bases at J, with 9 bases in the middle. This CDR3 is built from 11 residues. The germline gives CDR1 SNHLY, CDR2 FYNNEI. CDR3 DNA sequence: TGTGCCAGCAAGGAGGCAGACACCATATATTTT. This translates into CASKEADTIYF.

The table lists this clone with a few counts. The V and J genes are TRBV28 and TRBJ1-4, with 8 bases fitting TRBD1. Germline V lookup: CDR1 MDHEN, CDR2 SYDVKM. J lost 5 bases, V lost 6 bases, and 11 bases had no gene match. This CDR3 is 16 amino acids long. The CDR3 DNA follows: TGTGCCAGCAGATACCCCTCAGGGGGCGCCAATGAAAAACTGTTTTTT. Its protein product is CASRYPSGGANEKLFF. The entire variable domain, with the rest obtained from reference TRBV28 and TRBJ1-4, is as follows: DVKVTQSSRYLVKRTGEKVFLECVQDMDHENMFWYRQDPGLGLRLIYFSYDVKMKEKGDIPEGYSVSREKKERFSLILESASTNQTSMYLCASRYPSGGANEKLFFGSGTQLSVL.

This clone was recorded a few times. This sequence joins TRBV19 and TRBJ1-5; D not certain. V lost 11 bases and J lost 8, with 16 bases in between. The CDR3 consists of 12 residues. Germline CDR1 reads LNHDA; CDR2 reads SQIVND (reference sequence). The CDR3 nucleotides are TGTGCCGGCGGGGAGGGCCTGAAGCCCCAGCATTTT. It codes for CAGGEGLKPQHF.

This clone was found a few times. This chain uses TRBV19 with TRBJ1-5; 7 nucleotides match TRBD1. The V gene's germline CDR1 is LNHDA and CDR2 SQIVND (reference sequence). J was trimmed by 9 bases and V by 4 bases; bases with no gene match: 18. This CDR3 comprises 17 residues. The CDR3 DNA sequence: TGTGCCAGTAGTACCCCACCAGGACAGGATGGCGGTCGGCCCCAGCATTTT. This gives the protein CASSTPPGQDGGRPQHF.

The gene calls are TRBV7-8 and TRBJ2-1; TRBD2 aligns across 12 bases. The V segment lost 5 bases and the J segment 9 bases; nucleotides outside the gene matches: 11. This CDR3 comprises 16 residues. Germline V gives CDR1 SGHVS, CDR2 FQNEAQ. The CDR3 region is CASSHRTSGNGFEQFF. Here the CDR3 DNA reads TGTGCCAGCAGCCATAGGACTAGCGGGAATGGATTTGAGCAGTTCTTC.

The rearrangement uses TRBV5-1 and TRBJ1-1, with D possibly TRBD1 on 6 matching bases. Trimming pared 5 bases from V and 0 bases from J, leaving 14 bases between. Per germline, CDR1 SGHRS and CDR2 YFSETQ. The CDR3 covers 15 residues. DNA for the CDR3: TGCGCCAGCAGGGGCTCGACAGGTTTGAACACTGAAGCTTTCTTT. Its protein product is CASRGSTGLNTEAFF.

CDR3 loop: CSVEEGGAGTEAFF. The CDR3, as DNA: TGCAGCGTTGAAGAAGGGGGAGCAGGGACTGAAGCTTTCTTT. V usage is TRBV29-1 and J usage is TRBJ1-1; perhaps TRBD1 as D (6 bases). Germline-derived CDR1 and CDR2 are SQVTM and ANQGSEA. CDR3 length: 14 amino acids. Trimming left V 0 bases short and J 5 bases short, with 13 bases between.

The rearrangement links TRBV19 to TRBJ1-1; D is perhaps TRBD1 (6 bases). Germline values: CDR1 LNHDA, CDR2 SQIVND (reference sequence). V was cut by 5 bases and J by 5 bases, with 18 bases left in between. This CDR3 is built from 15 residues. The CDR3 nucleotides read TGTGCCAGTAGTTCAATGTCGGGGGGGCAAACTGAAGCTTTCTTT. It specifies CASSSMSGGQTEAFF.

The V and J genes are TRBV4-1 and TRBJ2-4; TRBD2 is a possible D gene (5 bases). In germline, CDR1 is MGHRA, CDR2 YSYEKL. CDR3 length equals 15 residues. The ends were cut back, 2 bases at V and 5 bases at J, with 13 bases in the middle. The CDR3 DNA follows: TGCGCCAGCAGCCAAAATGTCGGTAGCGAAAACATTCAGTACTTC. Residues: CASSQNVGSENIQYF.

J is TRBJ2-2 and V is TRBV4-2; a possible D gene is TRBD2 (6 bases). The ends were cut back, 0 bases at V and 1 base at J, with 12 bases in the middle. This CDR3 comprises 17 residues. The V gene's germline CDR1 is LGHNA and CDR2 YNFKEQ. Here the CDR3 DNA reads TGTGCCAGCAGCCAAGATTCTAGCGCCCTGAACACCGGGGAGCTGTTTTTT. Its protein is CASSQDSSALNTGELFF.

The chain recombines TRBV6-1 with TRBJ2-1; 8 nucleotides align to TRBD1. J lost 3 bases, V lost 7 bases, and 8 bases had no gene match. The CDR3 has 15 amino acids. Germline V lookup: CDR1 MNHNS, CDR2 SASEGT. The CDR3 sequence: CASTVDRALYNEQFF. CDR3 bases: TGTGCCAGCACCGTGGACAGGGCCCTCTACAATGAGCAGTTCTTC.

To note about this clone: An end of the junction differs from the germline gene, which may be a read error. The chain employs TRBV2 and TRBJ2-5; TRBD2 matches at 12 bases. CDR1 and CDR2 (germline): SNHLY, FYNNEI. The CDR3 has 16 residues. The CDR3 is CASSGRLAGVGETQYF. CDR3 bases: TGTGCCAGTAGTGGGAGACTAGCGGGAGTAGGGGAGACCCAGTACTTC.

The CDR3 spells CAISSGDSTDTQYF. CDR3 bases: TGTGCCATCAGTAGCGGGGACAGCACAGATACGCAGTATTTT. This rearrangement joins TRBV10-3 to TRBJ2-3; TRBD2 matches 7 bases. Germline V gene lookup returns CDR1 ENHRY and CDR2 SYGVKD. The V and J ends lost 5 bases and 0 bases, in that order; junction bases with no gene match: 2. The CDR3 sequence is 14 residues long.

The DNA of the CDR3 is TGTGCCAGCAGCCAGGACAGGGTATCGTCCCAGTACTTC. This encodes CASSQDRVSSQYF. The genes are TRBV11-3 and TRBJ2-5; TRBD1 matches 8 bases. Germline V lookup: CDR1 SGHNT, CDR2 YENEEA. Germline trimming cut 5 bases from V and 9 bases from J; bases unmatched to any gene: 8. The CDR3 contains 13 residues.

This clone came up a few times. The chain employs TRBV19 and TRBJ1-2; 9 nucleotides agree with TRBD1. The length of the CDR3 is 13 residues. Trimming removed 9 bases from V and 4 bases from J; junction bases left unmatched: 6. CDR1 and CDR2 from the germline V gene are LNHDA and SQIVND (reference sequence). CDR3 bases: TGTGCCAGAGGGACAGGGTTCCTCTATGGCTACACCTTC. This sequence encodes CARGTGFLYGYTF.

The V gene is TRBV9, the J gene TRBJ2-2; 8 bases map to TRBD1. This CDR3 contains 14 residues. Germline V gives CDR1 SGDLS, CDR2 YYNGEE. Trimming cost V 3 bases and J 4 bases; bases outside gene matches: 2. The CDR3 here is CASSGQGRTGELFF. CDR3 in DNA: TGTGCCAGCAGCGGACAGGGGCGCACCGGGGAGCTGTTTTTT.

This rearrangement joins TRBV5-4 to TRBJ2-5; D is possibly TRBD2 (6 bases). Trimming removed 4 bases at V and 4 bases at J, with 20 bases between. This CDR3 is 16 amino acids long. From germline, CDR1 is SGHNT and CDR2 YYREEE (reference sequence). Here the CDR3 reads CASSRGEILSGETQYF. CDR3 DNA sequence: TGTGCCAGCAGCCGCGGGGAGATACTTAGCGGAGAGACCCAGTACTTC.

With regard to this clone: The sample carries other DNA sequences with the same CDR3. The chain uses TRBV4-1 and TRBJ1-2; 7 bases are shared with TRBD1. This CDR3 has 15 residues. V was clipped by 0 bases and J by 0 bases; unmatched bases: 1. The germline CDR1 and CDR2 sequences are MGHRA and YSYEKL. The CDR3 region has the DNA TGCGCCAGCAGCCAAGAAAGGGGGCCTAACTATGGCTACACCTTC. This sequence encodes CASSQERGPNYGYTF.